This T cell receptor beta chain was profiled in a study of neoadjuvant nivolumab and ipilimumab in lung cancer. Findings and caveats of the study: From pretherapy to surgery, tumor richness and clonality rose with dual therapy.

The repertoire was sequenced with immunoSEQ multiplex PCR; TCRdb's copy has only in-frame clones and lacks some. The sample records tens of thousands of clones, approximately 90% being singletons. This clone has a handful of counts. Its target is not known. Sequences were derived from peripheral blood, sampled after neoadjuvant nivolumab, alone or with ipilimumab, at or shortly before surgery. This sequence originates from an adult with non-small cell lung cancer.

The CDR3 DNA follows: TGTGCCAGCAGCTTTGAGAGCTCCTACGAGCAGTACTTC. It translates to CASSFESSYEQYF. The chain is built from TRBV7-9 and TRBJ2-7; no firm D call. From germline, CDR1 is SEHNR and CDR2 FQNEAQ (reference sequence). V was clipped by 3 bases and J by 0 bases, with 6 bases between them. The CDR3 is 13 amino acids. Based on the CDR3 plus reference TRBV7-9 and TRBJ2-7, the full variable domain is DTGVSQNPRHKITKRGQNVTFRCDPISEHNRLYWYRQTLGQGPEFLTYFQNEAQLEKSRLLSDRFSAERPKGSFSTLEIQRTEQGDSAMYLCASSFESSYEQYFGPGTRLTVT.